Following are 27 T cell receptor beta chains from one sample sequenced in a study of CD8 T cells in ankylosing spondylitis. TCRdb re-analysed the 5' RACE reads in MiXCR, keeping a single row per CDR3 protein. In the table there are about 100,000 distinct CDR3 sequences, 7.5% to 9% of which are singletons. The sequenced sample was blood, either unsorted or a sorted T cell fraction (not recorded which). The receptor set was obtained from a male donor with ankylosing spondylitis or in good health (not recorded which).

This clonotype was seen a single time. V is TRBV29-1 and J is TRBJ1-2, with D perhaps matching TRBD1 (5 bases). Trimming removed 3 bases from V and 11 bases from J, with 19 bases in between. This CDR3 is 13 amino acids long. Germline V gives CDR1 SQVTM, CDR2 ANQGSEA. CDR3 sequence reads: CSVETRDWGGYTF. The CDR3 DNA reads TGCAGCGTTGAGACCCGGGACTGGGGTGGTTACACCTTC.

This clonotype was seen at least ten times. The genes are TRBV20-1 and TRBJ2-6, with D tentatively TRBD2 (6 bases). V dropped 6 bases and J dropped 0 bases, with 12 bases sitting between them. This CDR3 has 15 amino acids. Germline V gives CDR1 DFQATT, CDR2 SNEGSKA (reference sequence). The CDR3 nucleotides read TGCAGTGCAAGCAGGCGGGACTCTGGGGCCAACGTCCTGACTTTC. The encoded protein is CSASRRDSGANVLTF.

Regarding this clonotype: A much larger clone differs by one base, so this may be a read error. J is TRBJ2-2 and V is TRBV2; 7 nucleotides align to TRBD1. This CDR3 has 16 residues. Germline CDR1 SNHLY, CDR2 FYNNEI. The CDR3 reads CTSSREGQRNTGELFF. CDR3 sequence (DNA): TGTACCAGCAGCCGAGAGGGACAGAGGAACACCGGGGAGCTGTTTTTT.

The genes are TRBV20-1 and TRBJ2-7; 10 nucleotides line up with TRBD1. The V and J ends lost 3 bases and 2 bases, in that order; junction bases with no gene match: 4. The germline V gene encodes CDR1 DFQATT and CDR2 SNEGSKA (reference sequence). The length of the CDR3 is 14 residues. The CDR3 sequence: CSASTTGGAYEQYF. CDR3 coding DNA: TGCAGTGCTAGTACGACAGGGGGCGCCTACGAGCAGTACTTC.

This chain joins TRBV2 and TRBJ2-1; the match to TRBD2 covers 14 bases. Looked up from germline, CDR1 is SNHLY and CDR2 is FYNNEI. This CDR3 has 15 residues. Trimming at V came to 11 bases and at J to 6 bases, leaving 9 bases not matched to a gene. The CDR3 loop is CAGGRTSGGSNEQFF. The CDR3, as DNA: TGTGCCGGCGGTCGGACTAGCGGGGGGAGCAATGAGCAGTTCTTC. The full variable domain, completed using reference TRBV2 and TRBJ2-1, is EPEVTQTPSHQVTQMGQEVILRCVPISNHLYFYWYRQILGQKVEFLVSFYNNEISEKSEIFDDQFSVERPDGSNFTLKIRSTKLEDSAMYFCAGGRTSGGSNEQFFGPGTRLTVL.

The rearrangement joins TRBV29-1 to TRBJ2-1; 7 nucleotides line up with TRBD2. This CDR3 is 12 amino acids long. Germline V gene lookup returns CDR1 SQVTM and CDR2 ANQGSEA. Trimming removed 7 bases from V and 6 bases from J; junction bases left unmatched: 6. The CDR3 sequence: CSGCPSGNEQFF. CDR3 sequence (DNA): TGCAGCGGATGCCCTAGCGGCAATGAGCAGTTCTTC.

In its sample, this clonotype was seen many times. The rearrangement links TRBV14 to TRBJ2-7; a possible D gene is TRBD2 (6 bases). The CDR3 is made up of 14 amino acids. The V and J ends lost 4 bases and 6 bases respectively, with 16 bases between them. CDR1 and CDR2 (germline): SGHDN, FVKESK. The CDR3 reads CASSRRETSPEQYF. Here the CDR3 DNA reads TGTGCCAGCAGCCGCCGGGAGACCTCCCCCGAGCAGTACTTC.

This clonotype was seen only a few times. The chain couples TRBV20-1 to TRBJ1-5; possible D gene TRBD1, 5 bases. CDR1 is DFQATT, CDR2 SNEGSKA, per germline (reference sequence). This CDR3 comprises 15 residues. CDR3 sequence: CGTKASSDSNQPQHF. The CDR3 DNA reads TGCGGGACCAAAGCGTCCAGTGATAGCAATCAGCCCCAGCATTTT.

This clonotype was picked up many times. The CDR3 is CASSLRQQNTEAFF. The DNA for the CDR3 is TGCGCCAGCAGCTTACGACAGCAGAACACTGAAGCTTTCTTT. This chain joins TRBV5-1 and TRBJ1-1, with a weak D call TRBD1 (5 bases). CDR1 and CDR2 (germline): SGHRS, YFSETQ. The CDR3 contains 14 residues. Trimming removed 2 bases at V and 1 base at J, with 9 bases between. Full variable domain (rest looked up from reference TRBV5-1 and TRBJ1-1): KAGVTQTPRYLIKTRGQQVTLSCSPISGHRSVSWYQQTPGQGLQFLFEYFSETQRNKGNFPGRFSGRQFSNSRSEMNVSTLELGDSALYLCASSLRQQNTEAFFGQGTRLTVV.

This clonotype has ten or more counts. One end of the junction is discordant with germline, which a read error may explain. J is TRBJ2-2 and V is TRBV7-7; no definite D call. Germline V gene sequence: CDR1 SSHAT, CDR2 FNYEAQ (reference sequence). CDR3 length: 15 amino acids. In DNA, the CDR3 is TGTGCTAGCAGCTTACTCCAGGCTGGCACCGGGGAGCTGTTTTTT. Amino acids: CASSLLQAGTGELFF.

This clonotype occurred many times. V is TRBV7-8 and J is TRBJ1-6, with D possibly TRBD1 on 5 matching bases. Germline loops: CDR1 SGHVS, CDR2 FQNEAQ. The CDR3 has 14 residues. The V and J ends lost 6 bases and 7 bases respectively, with 13 bases between them. In nucleotides, the CDR3 is TGTGCCAGCAGGAGTCAGGGTTTGAATTCACCCCTCCACTTT. Encoded protein: CASRSQGLNSPLHF.

At least ten counts were recorded for this clonotype. The CDR3, as DNA: TGTGCCAGCACTCGGGACAGACAAGAGACCCAGTACTTC. Amino acids: CASTRDRQETQYF. The J gene is TRBJ2-5, the V gene TRBV6-1, with 7 positions matching TRBD1. The V gene end was trimmed by 7 bases and the J gene end by 2 bases; junction bases not matched to a gene: 4. The CDR3 length is 13 residues. The germline CDR1 and CDR2 sequences are MNHNS and SASEGT.

This clonotype was counted ten times or more. The chain recombines TRBV18 with TRBJ1-1; no clear D. Trimming removed 2 bases from V and 6 bases from J, with 10 bases in between. This CDR3 has 13 amino acids. The V gene's germline CDR1 is KGHSH and CDR2 LQKENI. The DNA for the CDR3 is TGTGCCAGCTCACCATGGGGAGAGGCTGAAGCTTTCTTT. Protein: CASSPWGEAEAFF.

The table lists this clonotype with many counts. This chain joins TRBV11-2 and TRBJ1-5; 9 bases map to TRBD1. This CDR3 has 15 amino acids. Trimming took 1 base from V and 4 from J; bases not matched to a gene: 2. Germline CDR1 and CDR2: SGHAT and FQNNGV. CDR3: CASSLGGQGNQPQHF. In nucleotides, the CDR3 is TGTGCCAGCAGCTTAGGAGGACAGGGGAATCAGCCCCAGCATTTT.

The sample holds many counts of this clonotype. The CDR3 bases are TGCAGTGCTAGGGGCGGTCCCGCCACAGATACGCAGTATTTT. Amino acid sequence: CSARGGPATDTQYF. This sequence joins TRBV20-1 and TRBJ2-3; D not certain. The CDR3 loop spans 14 amino acids. V was shortened by 3 bases and J by 2 bases, with 12 bases between the two germline ends. Per the germline V gene, CDR1 is DFQATT and CDR2 is SNEGSKA (reference sequence).

This clonotype was detected ten times or more. This chain connects TRBV18 to TRBJ1-4, with 7 bases aligning to TRBD1. Germline CDR1 and CDR2: KGHSH and LQKENI. The length of the CDR3 is 14 residues. The J segment lost 7 bases and the V segment lost 3 bases, leaving 5 bases of the junction unmatched. The CDR3 region is CASSPSGGGEKLFF. The DNA of the CDR3 is TGTGCCAGCTCACCGTCAGGGGGTGGTGAAAAACTGTTTTTT.

J is TRBJ2-2 and V is TRBV3-1; tentative D call: TRBD1 (5 bases). The CDR3 length is 15 residues. CDR1 LGHDT and CDR2 YNNKEL come from the germline V gene (reference sequence). The V end was cut by 3 bases, the J end by 5 bases, with 13 bases between. The DNA of the CDR3 is TGTGCCAGCAGCCAGGGCAGGGTAGTTACCGGGGAGCTGTTTTTT. It yields the protein CASSQGRVVTGELFF. Full variable domain (missing parts from reference TRBV3-1 and TRBJ2-2): DTAVSQTPKYLVTQMGNDKSIKCEQNLGHDTMYWYKQDSKKFLKIMFSYNNKELIINETVPNRFSPKSPDKAHLNLHINSLELGDSAVYFCASSQGRVVTGELFFGEGSRLTVL.

Only a few counts were recorded for this clonotype. V gene TRBV4-3 combines with J gene TRBJ2-3; TRBD2 matches at 9 bases. This CDR3 spans 16 amino acids. The germline CDR1 and CDR2 sequences are LGHNA and YSLEER. Unmatched junction bases numbered 6, after V lost 2 bases and J lost 3 bases. For the CDR3, the DNA is TGCGCCAGCAGCCAAAGGGTAGCGGGAGAAACAGATACGCAGTATTTT. Its protein product is CASSQRVAGETDTQYF.

This clonotype was detected many times. Compared with germline, one end of the junction differs, possibly owing to a read error. This rearrangement joins TRBV4-2 to TRBJ2-3; 8 bases are shared with TRBD2. CDR1 is LGHNA, CDR2 YNFKEQ, per germline. This CDR3 contains 15 residues. Here the CDR3 reads CASNQAGEGTDTQYF. CDR3 nucleotide sequence: TGTGCCAGCAACCAAGCGGGGGAAGGCACAGATACGCAGTATTTT.

This clonotype was recorded at least ten times. The chain has TRBV5-6 and TRBJ2-1; 8 bases agree with TRBD2. The germline CDR1 and CDR2 sequences are SGHDT and YYEEEE. After removal of 0 bases from V and 0 bases from J, the junction contained 8 bases not matched to a gene. The CDR3 is 18 amino acids. The CDR3 bases are TGTGCCAGCAGCTTGGAATGGGTAGCGGGAAGCTCCTACAATGAGCAGTTCTTC. The encoded protein is CASSLEWVAGSSYNEQFF.

The sample holds many counts of this clonotype. This chain connects TRBV3-1 to TRBJ2-7; D remains ambiguous. This CDR3 spans 13 amino acids. The V end lost 2 bases, the J end lost 3 bases, and 8 bases lay between the germline ends. In germline, CDR1 is LGHDT, CDR2 YNNKEL (reference sequence). The DNA for the CDR3 is TGTGCCAGCAGCCAATATAAAGGCTACGAGCAGTACTTC. This encodes CASSQYKGYEQYF.

This clonotype was seen at least ten times. The V call is TRBV7-8, the J call TRBJ2-5; D call uncertain. V shed 5 bases and J shed 5 bases, with 12 bases lying between them. Per germline, CDR1 SGHVS and CDR2 FQNEAQ. This CDR3 spans 13 amino acids. The CDR3 here is CASSLPSRETQYF. The CDR3 coding sequence is TGTGCCAGCAGCCTACCTTCTAGGGAGACCCAGTACTTC.

This clonotype was detected ten times or more. The chain combines TRBV29-1 with TRBJ2-5; D is unclear. The length of the CDR3 is 12 residues. V lost 3 bases, J lost 4 bases, and 9 bases lay in between. The germline V gene encodes CDR1 SQVTM and CDR2 ANQGSEA. The CDR3 protein is CSVDVYLETQYF. CDR3 DNA: TGCAGCGTTGACGTTTACCTAGAGACCCAGTACTTC.

The chain uses TRBV18 and TRBJ2-2, with a tentative D call TRBD1 (6 bases). Trimming stripped 5 bases from V and 2 bases from J, with 15 bases between. The CDR3 totals 16 residues. Germline values: CDR1 KGHSH, CDR2 LQKENI. The DNA for the CDR3 is TGTGCCAGCTCATTGCGGACAGCCCCAAACACCGGGGAGCTGTTTTTT. The encoded protein is CASSLRTAPNTGELFF.

The chain combines TRBV27 with TRBJ2-7, with TRBD2 identical over 9 bases. J lost 7 bases, V lost 4 bases, and 11 bases had no gene match. CDR3 length: 15 residues. Germline V CDR1 and CDR2: MNHEY, SMNVEV (reference sequence). The CDR3 protein is CASSSVLAGTKEQYF. The CDR3 bases are TGTGCCAGCAGTTCCGTCCTAGCGGGAACAAAGGAGCAGTACTTC.

This clonotype was detected only a few times. The chain is built from TRBV27 and TRBJ2-1; 7 bases fit TRBD1. V trimming: 5 bases; J trimming: 6 bases; junction bases outside the gene matches: 7. From germline, CDR1 is MNHEY and CDR2 SMNVEV (reference sequence). The CDR3 has 14 amino acids. CDR3: CASSPLRQGNEQFF. DNA for the CDR3: TGTGCCAGCAGTCCCCTGAGACAGGGCAATGAGCAGTTCTTC.

This clonotype was seen only a few times. This chain connects TRBV6-2 or TRBV6-3 to TRBJ2-2; a possible D gene is TRBD2 (5 bases). This CDR3 has 17 residues. The V end lost 2 bases, the J end lost 3 bases, and 16 bases lay between the germline ends. The germline V gene has CDR1 MNHEY and CDR2 SVGEGT. The CDR3 is CASSYIPGIPDTGELFF. For the CDR3, the DNA is TGTGCCAGCAGTTACATCCCGGGGATCCCGGACACCGGGGAGCTGTTTTTT.